This TCR beta chain was profiled in a study of T cell responses to AZD1222 COVID-19 vaccine. The protocol was immunoSEQ multiplex PCR, while the TCRdb copy is restricted to in-frame clones and leaves out a portion. This sample yields about 120,000 clones, of which around 85% are seen a single time; about 2.4% belongs to the top ten. General observations from the study: Only five or six AZD1222 recipients tested seropositive at baseline. Unmutated variant regions are reportedly targeted by nearly half of spike-specific TCRs. In a largely white British group with more females than males, clonal diversity was possibly underestimated. Scientists sampled the repertoires only once the peak T cell response had passed.

Notes on this clone: What it recognizes is unknown.

This CDR3 has 14 residues. V gave up 5 bases and J gave up 1 base, with 9 bases separating them. The germline V gene has CDR1 GTSNPN and CDR2 SVGIG (reference sequence). This sample comprised peripheral blood, obtained on day 0 of AZD1222 vaccination. The receptor was isolated from an adult in good health. The chain carries TRBV30 and TRBJ2-6; D unresolved. CDR3 sequence (DNA): TGTGCCTGGGCCAAAGATTCTGGGGCCAACGTCCTGACTTTC. It yields the protein CAWAKDSGANVLTF.